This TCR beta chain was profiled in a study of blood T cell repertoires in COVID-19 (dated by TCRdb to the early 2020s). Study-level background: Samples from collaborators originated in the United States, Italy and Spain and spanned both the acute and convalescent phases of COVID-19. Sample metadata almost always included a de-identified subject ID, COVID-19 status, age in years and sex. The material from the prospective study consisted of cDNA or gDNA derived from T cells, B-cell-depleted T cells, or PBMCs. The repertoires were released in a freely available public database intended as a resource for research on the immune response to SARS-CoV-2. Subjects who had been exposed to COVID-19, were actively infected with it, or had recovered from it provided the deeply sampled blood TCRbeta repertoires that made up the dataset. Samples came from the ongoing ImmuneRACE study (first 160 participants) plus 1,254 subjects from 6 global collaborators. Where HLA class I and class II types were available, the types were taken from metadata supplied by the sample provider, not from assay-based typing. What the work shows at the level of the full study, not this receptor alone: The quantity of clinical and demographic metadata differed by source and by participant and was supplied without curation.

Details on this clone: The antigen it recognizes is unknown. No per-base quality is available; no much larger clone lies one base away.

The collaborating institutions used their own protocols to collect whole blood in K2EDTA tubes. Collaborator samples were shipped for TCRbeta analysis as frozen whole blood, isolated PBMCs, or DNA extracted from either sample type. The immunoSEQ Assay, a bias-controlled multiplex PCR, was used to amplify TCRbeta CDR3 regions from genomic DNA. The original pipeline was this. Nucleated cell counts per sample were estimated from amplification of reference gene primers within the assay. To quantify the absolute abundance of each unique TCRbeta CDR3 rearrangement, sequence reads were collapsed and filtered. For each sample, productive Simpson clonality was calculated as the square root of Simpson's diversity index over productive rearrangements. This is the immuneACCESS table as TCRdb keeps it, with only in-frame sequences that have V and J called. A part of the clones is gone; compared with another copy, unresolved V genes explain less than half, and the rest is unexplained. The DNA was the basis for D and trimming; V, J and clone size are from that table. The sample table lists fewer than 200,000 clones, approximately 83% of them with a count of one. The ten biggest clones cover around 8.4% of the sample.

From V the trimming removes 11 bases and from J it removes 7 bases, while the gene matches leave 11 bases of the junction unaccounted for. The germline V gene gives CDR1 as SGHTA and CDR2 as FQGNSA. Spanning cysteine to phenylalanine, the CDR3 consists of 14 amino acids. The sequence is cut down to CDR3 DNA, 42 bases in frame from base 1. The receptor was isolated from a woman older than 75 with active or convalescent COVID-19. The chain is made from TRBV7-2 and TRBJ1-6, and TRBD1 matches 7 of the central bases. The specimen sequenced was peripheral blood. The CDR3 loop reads CALSGEGANSPLHF. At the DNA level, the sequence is TGTGCCCTTAGCGGAGAGGGGGCGAATTCACCCCTCCACTTT.